Presented here are 11 T cell receptor beta chains from one specimen sequenced in a study of T cells in Graves' hyperthyroidism and ophthalmopathy. Researchers amplified the TCR beta CDR3 regions from RNA transcripts. The primer set for the first-round RT-PCR of the TCR CDR3 was HTBI. In TCRdb, the multiplex PCR reads were re-called with MiXCR into one record per CDR3 protein. The data contain approximately 630,000 distinct CDR3 sequences, about 17% of them singletons. The specimen was blood. The receptor source for this set is a woman younger than 45 with Graves' hyperthyroidism.

In the case of this clonotype: A much bigger clone sits one base away, suggesting this may be a read error. The chain recombines TRBV27 with TRBJ2-7; tentatively, D is TRBD1 (6 bases). This CDR3 comprises 14 residues. Germline CDR1 MNHEY, CDR2 SMNVEV (reference sequence). CDR3 residues: CASSPSGESYERYF. In DNA, the CDR3 is TGTGCCAGCAGTCCCTCAGGGGAATCCTACGAGCGGTACTTC.

This clonotype was seen many times. This chain joins TRBV4-3 and TRBJ2-7; no reliable D call. Germline V gene sequence: CDR1 LGHNA, CDR2 YSLEER. With 5 bases removed from V and 2 bases from J, the gap between germline ends came to 13 bases. CDR3 length: 14 residues. As DNA, the CDR3 is TGCGCCAGCAGCGCATCTGGGCAGGCCTACGAGCAGTACTTC. It encodes CASSASGQAYEQYF.

In this sample, this clonotype turned up many times. The genes are TRBV6-1 and TRBJ1-5, with 7 nucleotides matching TRBD1. CDR3 length: 17 residues. J was trimmed by 0 bases and V by 6 bases; bases with no gene match: 11. CDR1 MNHNS and CDR2 SASEGT come from the germline V gene. The CDR3 nucleotides are TGTGCCAGCAGATACTTCCTCTCAGGGGGTAGCAATCAGCCCCAGCATTTT. It specifies CASRYFLSGGSNQPQHF.

This clonotype turned up a few times. This chain links TRBV18 with TRBJ1-5, with 7 bases lining up with TRBD1. V lost 1 base and J lost 6; bases outside the gene matches: 9. This CDR3 spans 16 amino acids. The germline CDR1 and CDR2 sequences are KGHSH and LQKENI. The CDR3, as DNA: TGTGCCAGCTCACCACTGAGACAGGGAGCGGGTCAGCCCCAGCATTTT. Amino acid sequence: CASSPLRQGAGQPQHF.

As regards this clonotype: Since no conserved phenylalanine or tryptophan closes the CDR3, a read error is the likely cause. The chain links TRBV24-1 to TRBJ2-1; tentative D call: TRBD2 (6 bases). V was clipped by 1 base and J by 1 base, with 10 bases between them. Looked up from germline, CDR1 is KGHDR and CDR2 is SFDVKD. The CDR3 runs to 16 residues. As DNA, the CDR3 is TGTGCCACCAGTGATTTTTGGGGGGATTCCTACAATGAGCAGTTCCTC. This codes for CATSDFWGDSYNEQFL.

This clonotype has more than one count but fewer than ten. The V call is TRBV9, the J call TRBJ1-6; 10 bases match TRBD1. This CDR3 is built from 12 residues. From germline, CDR1 is SGDLS and CDR2 YYNGEE. The V gene end was trimmed by 7 bases and the J gene end by 10 bases; junction bases not matched to a gene: 2. Here the CDR3 DNA reads TGTGCCAGCGGGACAGGGGAATCACCCCTCCACTTT. Protein: CASGTGESPLHF.

This clonotype has ten or more counts. V gene TRBV12-3 or TRBV12-4 combines with J gene TRBJ2-2; TRBD1 agrees at 9 bases. Trimming removed 6 bases from V and 4 bases from J; junction bases left unmatched: 6. This CDR3 region has 15 residues. The CDR3 sequence is CASSLQGAFTGELFF. The CDR3 DNA is TGTGCCAGCAGCCTACAGGGGGCGTTCACCGGGGAGCTGTTTTTT.

The J gene is TRBJ1-5, the V gene TRBV30, with 7 bases identical to TRBD1. The CDR3 is made up of 15 amino acids. Germline trimming cut 1 base from V and 3 bases from J; bases unmatched to any gene: 6. Germline V CDR1 and CDR2: GTSNPN, SVGIG (reference sequence). The CDR3 reads CAWSDPGQYNQPQHF. Written as DNA, the CDR3 is TGTGCCTGGAGTGATCCGGGACAGTACAATCAGCCCCAGCATTTT. Using reference TRBV30 and TRBJ1-5 for the parts outside the CDR3, the full variable domain is SQTIHQWPATLVQPVGSPLSLECTVEGTSNPNLYWYRQAAGRGLQLLFYSVGIGQISSEVPQNLSASRPQDRQFILSSKKLLLSDSGFYLCAWSDPGQYNQPQHFGDGTRLSIL.

This clonotype appeared many times. V is TRBV27 and J is TRBJ2-3, with D tentatively TRBD1 or TRBD2 (5 bases each). This CDR3 region has 18 residues. Trimming removed 5 bases at V and 5 bases at J, with 26 bases between. Germline V lookup: CDR1 MNHEY, CDR2 SMNVEV (reference sequence). CDR3 region: CASSTQPRLGEGEDTQYF. DNA of the CDR3: TGTGCCAGCAGTACCCAACCCCGGCTCGGGGAAGGGGAAGATACGCAGTATTTT.

This rearrangement joins TRBV29-1 to TRBJ1-2; D is perhaps TRBD1 (6 bases). V lost 5 bases to trimming and J lost 6 bases, with 16 bases between them. Germline V gives CDR1 SQVTM, CDR2 ANQGSEA. This CDR3 is 13 amino acids long. CDR3 nucleotide sequence: TGCAGCGTTTACGAGCCGGGACATCATGGCTACACCTTC. The encoded protein is CSVYEPGHHGYTF.

At least ten counts were recorded for this clonotype. This chain links TRBV7-9 with TRBJ1-1; 9 bases map to TRBD1. V shed 5 bases, J shed 1 base, and the junction held 5 bases outside the gene matches. CDR1 is SEHNR, CDR2 FQNEAQ, per germline (reference sequence). The CDR3 consists of 15 residues. CDR3 amino acids: CASSKTTGGNTEAFF. As DNA, the CDR3 is TGTGCCAGCAGCAAAACGACAGGGGGGAACACTGAAGCTTTCTTT.